Listed below are T cell receptor beta chains from one sample, sequenced in a study of blood T cell repertoires in COVID-19. This table comes from immunoSEQ multiplex PCR, and its TCRdb copy is limited to in-frame clones, with some not included. This sample carries about 190,000 clones, just under 85% of them seen once, and the ten largest clones take roughly 4.6%. Sequencing used peripheral blood. These receptors came from a woman between 65 and 79 years old with active or convalescent COVID-19. Each CDR3 is given with its conserved first and last residue. D genes are given only for firm matches. Part of the rows lack a size; the others show once, few, many or a class for expanded clones.

size: NA; D: TRBD1; J: TRBJ1-2; V: TRBV27; CDR3: CASSSRIYDRVPSNYGYTF; DNA: TGTGCCAGCAGTTCCCGAATTTATGACAGGGTTCCATCTAACTATGGCTACACCTTC
size: NA; D: TRBD1; J: TRBJ1-1; V: TRBV5-1; CDR3: CASSPGGLTGEEAFF; DNA: TGCGCCAGCAGCCCTGGTGGGCTGACAGGGGAAGAAGCTTTCTTT
size: NA; D: NA; J: TRBJ2-5; V: TRBV2; CDR3: CASSVGDTPGLQETQYF; DNA: TGTGCCAGCAGTGTGGGGGACACCCCAGGGTTACAAGAGACCCAGTACTTC
size: NA; D: NA; J: TRBJ1-6; V: TRBV21-1; CDR3: CASSKDRSHRLMESPLHF; DNA: TGTGCCAGCAGCAAGGATCGGTCGCACAGGTTGATGGAGTCACCCCTCCACTTT
size: once; D: TRBD1; J: TRBJ2-5; V: TRBV5-1; CDR3: CASSLVIRGQETQYF; DNA: TGCGCCAGCAGCTTGGTTATCAGGGGGCAAGAGACCCAGTACTTC
size: few; D: NA; J: TRBJ2-2; V: TRBV2; CDR3: CASSEAPSGTLSELFF; DNA: TGTGCCAGCAGTGAAGCGCCCTCGGGGACTCTGTCGGAGCTGTTTTTT
size: NA; D: NA; J: TRBJ2-7; V: TRBV7-7; CDR3: CASSHHPLDPPAYEQYF; DNA: TGTGCTAGCAGCCATCACCCACTAGATCCACCGGCCTACGAGCAGTACTTC
size: NA; D: NA; J: TRBJ1-6; V: TRBV6-6; CDR3: CASSYDRNNSPLHF; DNA: TGTGCCAGCAGTTACGACAGAAATAATTCACCCCTCCACTTT
size: NA; D: TRBD1; J: TRBJ2-1; V: TRBV2; CDR3: CASSPTRDRVFF; DNA: TGTGCCAGCAGCCCAACCCGGGACAGGGTGTTCTTC
size: NA; D: TRBD1; J: TRBJ1-2; V: TRBV5-4; CDR3: CASSPGGGQGSHGYTF; DNA: TGTGCCAGCAGCCCCGGCGGGGGACAGGGATCCCATGGCTACACCTTC
size: NA; D: NA; J: TRBJ1-1; V: TRBV3-1/TRBV3-2; CDR3: CASSQEWLGNRDTEAFF; DNA: TGTGCCAGCAGCCAAGAGTGGTTGGGGAACAGGGACACTGAAGCTTTCTTT
size: NA; D: TRBD2; J: TRBJ2-5; V: TRBV5-1; CDR3: CASSNGLAGPRRQETQYF; DNA: TGCGCCAGCAGCAATGGACTAGCGGGGCCTCGAAGACAAGAGACCCAGTACTTC
size: NA; D: TRBD1; J: TRBJ2-7; V: TRBV7-9; CDR3: CASSIGTGGSEQYF; DNA: TGTGCCAGCAGCATCGGGACAGGGGGGTCAGAGCAGTACTTC
size: NA; D: TRBD2; J: TRBJ2-7; V: TRBV5-4; CDR3: CASSLGLAGEQYF; DNA: TGTGCCAGCAGCTTGGGACTAGCTGGCGAGCAGTACTTC
size: NA; D: TRBD1; J: TRBJ1-1; V: TRBV2; CDR3: CASSGQGGAEAFF; DNA: TGTGCCAGCAGTGGACAGGGGGGTGCTGAAGCTTTCTTT
size: NA; D: NA; J: TRBJ1-5; V: TRBV18; CDR3: CASSPENSNQPQHF; DNA: TGTGCCAGCTCCCCAGAGAATAGCAATCAGCCCCAGCATTTT
size: NA; D: NA; J: TRBJ2-5; V: TRBV7-2; CDR3: CASSSRRVGTQETQYF; DNA: TGTGCCAGCAGTTCAAGGAGGGTTGGTACCCAAGAGACCCAGTACTTC
size: NA; D: TRBD1; J: TRBJ2-3; V: TRBV30; CDR3: CAWDRGSDTQYF; DNA: TGTGCCTGGGACAGGGGGTCAGATACGCAGTATTTT
size: NA; D: NA; J: TRBJ2-3; V: TRBV23-1; CDR3: CASTRWDTQYF; DNA: TGCGCCAGCACACGGTGGGATACGCAGTATTTT
size: once; D: NA; J: TRBJ1-5; V: TRBV16; CDR3: CASSQSYSNQPQHF; DNA: TGTGCCAGCAGCCAATCGTATAGCAATCAGCCCCAGCATTTT
size: once; D: NA; J: TRBJ1-3; V: TRBV19; CDR3: CASTGTLTGNTIYF; DNA: TGTGCCAGTACCGGTACGCTGACTGGAAACACCATATATTTT
size: NA; D: TRBD1; J: TRBJ2-7; V: TRBV6-5; CDR3: CASSLTGTGSREQYF; DNA: TGTGCCAGCAGTTTAACCGGGACAGGGAGTCGCGAGCAGTACTTC